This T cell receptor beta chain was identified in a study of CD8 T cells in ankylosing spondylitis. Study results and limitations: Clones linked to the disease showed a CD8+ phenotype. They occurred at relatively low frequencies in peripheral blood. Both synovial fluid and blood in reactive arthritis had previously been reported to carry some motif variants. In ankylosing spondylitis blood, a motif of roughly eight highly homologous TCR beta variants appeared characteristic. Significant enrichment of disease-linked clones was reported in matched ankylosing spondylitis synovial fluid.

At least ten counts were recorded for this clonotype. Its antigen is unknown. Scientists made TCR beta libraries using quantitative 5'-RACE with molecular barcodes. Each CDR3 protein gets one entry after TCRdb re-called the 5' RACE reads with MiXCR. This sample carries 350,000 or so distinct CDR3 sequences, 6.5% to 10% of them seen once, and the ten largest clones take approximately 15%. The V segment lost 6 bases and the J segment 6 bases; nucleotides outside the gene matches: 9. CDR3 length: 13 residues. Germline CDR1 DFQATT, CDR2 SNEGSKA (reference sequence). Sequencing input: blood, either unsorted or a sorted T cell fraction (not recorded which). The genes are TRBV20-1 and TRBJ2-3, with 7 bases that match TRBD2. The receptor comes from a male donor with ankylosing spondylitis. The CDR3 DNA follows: TGCAGTGCCCTATTATTCGGGGGGGATACGCAGTATTTT. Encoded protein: CSALLFGGDTQYF.